This T cell receptor beta chain comes out of a study of blood T cell repertoires in COVID-19. Whole-study context: COVID-19 samples collected from the United States, Italy and Spain covered acute and convalescent phases.

Repertoires were generated with immunoSEQ multiplex PCR, while TCRdb's copy carries only in-frame clones and drops some. The data show about 59,000 clones, 91% seen once. CDR1 is KGHSH and CDR2 is LQKENI in the germline V gene. V lost 1 base to trimming and J lost 6 bases, with 9 bases between them. The CDR3 consists of 13 residues. This clonotype was sampled from a human donor in a cohort sampled during active COVID-19. Material for sequencing was peripheral blood. The chain uses TRBV18 and TRBJ1-2; D is unclear. CDR3 nucleotides: TGTGCCAGCTCACCACTTACCCAGGATGGCTACACCTTC. Its translation: CASSPLTQDGYTF.